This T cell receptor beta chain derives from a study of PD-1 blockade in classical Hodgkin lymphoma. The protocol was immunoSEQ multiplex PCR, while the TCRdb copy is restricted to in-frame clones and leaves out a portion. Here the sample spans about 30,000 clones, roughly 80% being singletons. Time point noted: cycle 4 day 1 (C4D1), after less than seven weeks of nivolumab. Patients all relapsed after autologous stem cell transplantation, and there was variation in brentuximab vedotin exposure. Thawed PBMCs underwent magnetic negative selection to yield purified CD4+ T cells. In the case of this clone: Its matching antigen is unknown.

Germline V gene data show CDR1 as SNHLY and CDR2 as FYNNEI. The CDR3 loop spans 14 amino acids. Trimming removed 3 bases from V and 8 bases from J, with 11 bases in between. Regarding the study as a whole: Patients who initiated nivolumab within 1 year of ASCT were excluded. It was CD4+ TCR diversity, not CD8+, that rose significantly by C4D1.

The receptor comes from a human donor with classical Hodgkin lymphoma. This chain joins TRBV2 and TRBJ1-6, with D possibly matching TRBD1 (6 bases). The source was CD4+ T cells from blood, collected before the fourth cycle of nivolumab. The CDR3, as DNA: TGTGCCAGCAGTGATCAAGGGACACATTCACCCCTCCACTTT. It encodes CASSDQGTHSPLHF.